A single sample gave rise to the 5 T cell receptor beta chains below, sequenced in a study of shared clonotypes between healthy human individuals. Sequencing was performed with immunoSEQ multiplex PCR; in TCRdb, only in-frame clones are kept and a portion is missing. The profile shows over 2 million clones, roughly 90% of them singletons. The sequenced sample was naive CD4+ T cells from PBMCs. Subset here: CD45RA+ positively selected. These receptors were obtained from a young man in good health. Some clones in this sample may be carry-over from other donors' samples.

CDR3 amino acids: CAWSVRGTASGNTIYF. Here the CDR3 DNA reads TGTGCCTGGAGTGTACGTGGGACTGCCTCTGGAAACACCATATATTTT. The chain couples TRBV30 to TRBJ1-3; maybe TRBD1 (5 bases). This CDR3 spans 16 amino acids. Trimming left V 0 bases short and J 0 bases short, with 12 bases between. Germline loops: CDR1 GTSNPN, CDR2 SVGIG (reference sequence).

The rearrangement uses TRBV29-1 and TRBJ1-1; possible D gene TRBD1, 5 bases. Germline V lookup: CDR1 SQVTM, CDR2 ANQGSEA. Trimming pared 5 bases from V and 4 bases from J, leaving 11 bases between. This CDR3 comprises 12 residues. The CDR3 DNA reads TGCAGCGTTCGGTGGGGGGGCACTGAAGCTTTCTTT. Translation gives CSVRWGGTEAFF.

This chain joins TRBV6-1 and TRBJ1-5, with D uncertain. This CDR3 spans 14 amino acids. Per the germline V gene, CDR1 is MNHNS and CDR2 is SASEGT. V gave up 3 bases and J gave up 6 bases, with 12 bases separating them. The CDR3 coding sequence is TGTGCCAGCAGTGAGCAGTCGGCAGGTCAGCCCCAGCATTTT. Its protein product is CASSEQSAGQPQHF.

The J gene is TRBJ2-3, the V gene TRBV7-9; TRBD1 matches at 8 bases. With 5 bases clipped from V and 1 base from J, the junction kept 2 bases outside the gene matches. Germline V gene data show CDR1 as SEHNR and CDR2 as FQNEAQ (reference sequence). The CDR3 has 14 residues. CDR3 region: CASSPTGGTDTQYF. CDR3 in DNA: TGTGCCAGCAGCCCGACAGGGGGCACAGATACGCAGTATTTT.

This chain connects TRBV5-1 to TRBJ2-3; D gene ambiguous. The CDR3 is 16 residues long. V lost 5 bases, J lost 2 bases, and 18 bases lay in between. Germline values: CDR1 SGHRS, CDR2 YFSETQ. CDR3 protein: CASSSGLGPHTDTQYF. The CDR3, as DNA: TGCGCCAGCAGTTCGGGTTTAGGCCCCCACACAGATACGCAGTATTTT.